This TCR beta chain derives from a study of post-analysis software for immune sequencing data (dated by TCRdb to the mid-2010s). In terms of the full investigation: Relapsing-remitting, secondary progressive and progressive-relapsing multiple sclerosis were recorded as disease courses, and subtype annotation was lacking for some patients. Patient repertoires were compared against roughly 12 previously published healthy control repertoires from donors aged roughly 6 to 26 years. A subset of samples was prepared in parallel using single-end sample barcoding, then pooled and co-amplified after Illumina adapter ligation. The paper as a whole reports these results and caveats: Patients showed significantly higher frequencies than controls for a handful of TRBV segments, among them TRBV5-6, TRBV5-1 and TRBV20-1. Direct clustering with F measure revealed strong co-clustering of samples prepared in the same batch, which led to a batch-effect correction. Significantly lower normalized Chao1 diversity was found in multiple sclerosis patients than in controls, suggesting substantial peripheral T-cell clonal expansion. The control group was slightly older than the multiple sclerosis patient group.

Libraries were built with PCR. Sequencer: Illumina HiSeq 2500. To reduce PCR and sequencing biases, unique molecular identifiers were built into the TCR beta cDNA libraries. Roughly 500,000 cDNA molecules were obtained for every 1 to 10 million input T cells, so each molecule roughly corresponded to one T cell. The patient libraries were prepared and sequenced with the same protocol used for the earlier healthy control dataset. Within a given batch, samples were prepared together, multiplexed and sequenced on the same HiSeq lane. The original pipeline was this. MIGEC was used to process the raw barcoded reads, and molecular identifier groups with only a single read were discarded before consensus assembly and CDR3 extraction. VDJtools was used for post-analysis of the clonotype tables, with diversity normalized by down-sampling every dataset to the smallest sample size. In repertoire overlap clustering, CDR3 amino acid sequences, but not nucleotide sequences, were matched to correct batch-related cross-sample contamination. In-frame beta chains were kept once TCRdb had trimmed the public reads at Q25 with fastp and called clones with MiXCR. Duplicate CDR3 protein sequences are folded into a single record with the most common DNA and genes. These V and J calls derive from TCRdb rather than the authors' analysis. This sample lists more than 350,000 distinct CDR3 sequences; over 30% were detected once. Of the sample, 6.5% to 8% falls within the top ten clones.

To demonstrate the VDJtools post-analysis software, the study profiled TCR beta repertoires from the peripheral blood of some 13 young patients with multiple sclerosis. The patients with multiple sclerosis were children and adolescents between about 6 and 17 years of age. On this clonotype: Its recognized antigen is unknown. One base away there is no much larger clone; base qualities are not given.

The CDR3 measures 18 amino acids from cysteine to phenylalanine. Only the CDR3 DNA stays, 54 bases, in frame from base 1. Germline trimming amounts to 0 bases on V and 2 bases on J, with 8 as the count of junction bases outside the gene matches. In the germline V gene, CDR1 corresponds to MNHEY and CDR2 to SVGAGI. Input material: blood. The receptor was derived from a girl aged 2 to 10 with multiple sclerosis. The rearranged chain carries TRBV6-5 and TRBJ2-1; 9 central bases correspond to TRBD1. The CDR3 reads CASSYSRSTGGTYNEQFF. In nucleotide form, the sequence is TGTGCCAGCAGTTACTCGAGGTCTACAGGGGGCACCTACAATGAGCAGTTCTTC.